This record concerns one T cell receptor (beta chain) sequence. The sample originates from a study of Ad26.COV2.S vaccination and SARS-CoV-2 variants. Germline loops: CDR1 LGHDT, CDR2 YNNKEL (reference sequence). The length of the CDR3 is 13 residues. V gave up 0 bases and J gave up 10 bases, with 12 bases separating them. As for treatment: 15 to 20 received Ad26.COV2.S at low or high dose, single or two shots; several received placebo; per-sample allocation not given. Sampling happened 63 days after the first vaccine or placebo injection. Produced via immunoSEQ multiplex PCR; TCRdb's table is partial and in-frame only. The sample consists of 350,000 to 400,000 clones, about nine tenths of them appearing once.

This specimen was peripheral blood, taken in a trial of Ad26.COV2.S vaccine versus placebo. The V and J genes are TRBV3-1 (or the pseudogene TRBV3-2) and TRBJ1-1, with D hard to call. This TCR came from a person aged 18 to 65 who received the Ad26.COV2.S COVID-19 vaccine or a placebo. CDR3 in amino acids: CASSQDRNLVAFF. CDR3 nucleotides: TGTGCCAGCAGCCAAGACAGGAACTTGGTAGCTTTCTTT.